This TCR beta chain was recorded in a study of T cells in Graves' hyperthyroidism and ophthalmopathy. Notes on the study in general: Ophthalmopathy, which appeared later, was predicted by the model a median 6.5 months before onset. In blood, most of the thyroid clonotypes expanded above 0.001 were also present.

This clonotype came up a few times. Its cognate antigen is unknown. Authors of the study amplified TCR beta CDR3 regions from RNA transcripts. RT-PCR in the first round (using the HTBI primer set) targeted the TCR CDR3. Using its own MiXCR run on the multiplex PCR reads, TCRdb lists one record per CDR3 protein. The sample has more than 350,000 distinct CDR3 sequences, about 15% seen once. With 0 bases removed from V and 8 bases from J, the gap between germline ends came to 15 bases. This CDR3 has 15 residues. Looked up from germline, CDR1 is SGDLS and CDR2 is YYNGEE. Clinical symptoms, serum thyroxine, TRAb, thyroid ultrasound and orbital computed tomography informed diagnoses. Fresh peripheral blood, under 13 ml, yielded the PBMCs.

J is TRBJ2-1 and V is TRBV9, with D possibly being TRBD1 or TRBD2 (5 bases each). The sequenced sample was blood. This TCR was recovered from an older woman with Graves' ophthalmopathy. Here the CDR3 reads CASSVAGGMGDEQFF. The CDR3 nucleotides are TGTGCCAGCAGCGTAGCTGGGGGAATGGGGGATGAGCAGTTCTTC.